The TCR beta chain under discussion was sequenced for a study of blood T cells in healthy people across ages. The use of a sample-barcoded 5' primer and a J-beta primer mix characterized a second PCR of roughly 7 to 11 cycles. Each cDNA molecule was tagged by a template-switch adaptor that had 12 random nucleotides. From each sample, at least 2.5 million paired-end reads containing CDR3 were obtained. TCRdb recomputed calls from the 5' RACE reads with MiXCR, one row per CDR3 protein. The data contain about 1.5 million distinct CDR3 sequences, 40% to 50% of them seen just once; the ten biggest clones take up 7.9%. This clonotype was seen a few times. Per the germline V gene, CDR1 is MGHRA and CDR2 is YSYEKL. This CDR3 is built from 14 residues.

This chain connects TRBV4-1 to TRBJ2-4; 13 bases match TRBD2. The assigned J gene may be wrong: the sequence end matches TRBJ2-7 better. The sequenced sample consisted of blood. The origin of this receptor is a woman aged 18-29 years in good health. The CDR3 DNA sequence: TGCGCCAGCAGGCAGACTAGCGGGAGGTACGAGCAGTACTTC. Its translation: CASRQTSGRYEQYF.